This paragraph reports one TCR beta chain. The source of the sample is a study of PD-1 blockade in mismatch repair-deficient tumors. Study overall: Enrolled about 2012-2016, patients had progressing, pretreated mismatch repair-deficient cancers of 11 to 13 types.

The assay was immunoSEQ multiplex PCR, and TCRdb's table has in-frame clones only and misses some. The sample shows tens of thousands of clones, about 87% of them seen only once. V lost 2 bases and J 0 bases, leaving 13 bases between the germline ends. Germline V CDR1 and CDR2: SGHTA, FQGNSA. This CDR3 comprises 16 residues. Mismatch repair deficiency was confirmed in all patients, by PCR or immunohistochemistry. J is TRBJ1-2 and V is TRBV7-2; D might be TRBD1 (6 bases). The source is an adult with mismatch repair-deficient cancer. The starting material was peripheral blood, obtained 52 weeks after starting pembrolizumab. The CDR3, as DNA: TGTGCCAGCAGCTTACACCCACAGGGTCCTAACTATGGCTACACCTTC. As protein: CASSLHPQGPNYGYTF.